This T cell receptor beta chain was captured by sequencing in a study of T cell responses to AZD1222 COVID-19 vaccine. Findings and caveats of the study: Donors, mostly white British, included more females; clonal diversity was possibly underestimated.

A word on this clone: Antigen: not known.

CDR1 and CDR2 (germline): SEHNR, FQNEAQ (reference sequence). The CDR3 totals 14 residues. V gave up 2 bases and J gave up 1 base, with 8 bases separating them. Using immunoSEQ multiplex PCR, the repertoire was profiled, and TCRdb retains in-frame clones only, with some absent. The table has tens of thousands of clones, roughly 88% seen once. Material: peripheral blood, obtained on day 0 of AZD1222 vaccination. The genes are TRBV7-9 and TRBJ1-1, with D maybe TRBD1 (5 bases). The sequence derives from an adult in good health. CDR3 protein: CASSLIQGNTEAFF. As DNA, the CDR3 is TGTGCCAGCAGCTTAATTCAGGGGAACACTGAAGCTTTCTTT.